A selection of T cell receptor beta chains follows, all from one sample in a study of CD8+CD57+ T cells in acquired aplastic anemia. Via MiXCR, TCRdb re-called the reads, giving one row per CDR3 protein. The table lists around 180,000 distinct CDR3 sequences, 48% of them singletons. The material sequenced was sorted CD4+, CD8+, or CD8+CD57+ T cells (not recorded which) from PBMCs. These receptors originate from a human donor with aplastic anemia. Both conserved end residues are part of each CDR3. A D gene is named only where the DNA matches it firmly. Clone size appears in some rows only: once, few, many, or a class for an expanded clone.

V,J,D,size,CDR3,DNA
TRBV20-1,TRBJ1-2,-,-,CSALDSLNYGYTF,TGCAGTGCCCTGGACTCCTTAAACTATGGCTACACCTTC
TRBV11-2,TRBJ1-2,-,many,CASSTTDTGPYGYTF,TGTGCCAGCAGCACAACAGACACCGGGCCCTATGGCTACACCTTC
TRBV2,TRBJ1-2,-,-,CASIGRTANYGYTF,TGTGCCAGCATTGGACGGACCGCTAACTATGGCTACACCTTC
TRBV6-2/TRBV6-3,TRBJ2-1,-,-,CASSYKGPSSYNEQFF,TGTGCCAGCAGTTACAAGGGACCGAGCTCCTACAATGAGCAGTTCTTC
TRBV2,TRBJ2-2,-,many,CASSEPIRGAGELFF,TGTGCCAGCAGTGAACCGATCAGGGGCGCCGGGGAGCTGTTTTTT
TRBV24-1,TRBJ2-2,-,-,CATSDTTGELFF,TGTGCCACCAGTGACACCACCGGGGAGCTGTTTTTT
TRBV20-1,TRBJ1-5,-,-,CSAQQDSNQPQHF,TGCAGTGCCCAACAGGATAGCAATCAGCCCCAGCATTTT
TRBV7-3,TRBJ2-5,-,-,CASSLGGPRETQYF,TGTGCCAGCAGCTTAGGAGGCCCTAGGGAGACCCAGTACTTC
TRBV4-2,TRBJ1-3,-,few,CASSPHRGNTIYF,TGTGCCAGCAGCCCCCATCGCGGAAACACCATATATTTT
TRBV12-3/TRBV12-4,TRBJ1-5,-,many,CASSYGGANQPQHF,TGTGCCAGCAGTTATGGCGGAGCGAATCAGCCCCAGCATTTT
TRBV7-9,TRBJ1-1,-,many,CASSIQGGNTEAFF,TGTGCCAGCAGCATACAGGGTGGGAACACTGAAGCTTTCTTT
TRBV24-1,TRBJ2-3,TRBD2,once,CASSISGVSTDTQYF,TGTGCCAGTAGTATTAGCGGGGTTAGCACAGATACGCAGTATTTT
TRBV10-3,TRBJ2-3,TRBD2,few,CAIRAGLADRTDTQYF,TGTGCCATCAGAGCGGGACTAGCGGACCGCACAGATACGCAGTATTTT
TRBV27,TRBJ1-5,-,-,CASSFPDRYDQPQHF,TGTGCCAGCAGCTTCCCCGACAGGTACGATCAGCCCCAGCATTTT
TRBV4-3,TRBJ1-4,-,-,CASSQVVTGREKLFF,TGCGCCAGCAGCCAAGTAGTCACAGGGAGGGAAAAACTGTTTTTT
TRBV12-3/TRBV12-4,TRBJ1-4,-,-,CASFTGTDKEKLFF,TGTGCCAGCTTTACCGGGACGGATAAAGAAAAACTGTTTTTT
TRBV20-1,TRBJ1-6,-,few,CSARGPRGAGSPLHF,TGCAGTGCTAGAGGTCCTCGGGGCGCAGGTTCACCCCTCCACTTT
TRBV7-9,TRBJ1-1,-,-,CASSSVMNTEAFF,TGTGCCAGCAGCTCCGTTATGAACACTGAAGCTTTCTTT
TRBV5-1,TRBJ1-6,TRBD1,many,CASSFGTGDNSPLHF,TGCGCCAGCAGCTTCGGGACAGGGGATAATTCACCCCTCCACTTT
TRBV2,TRBJ2-7,TRBD2,many,CATRSGANYEQYF,TGTGCCACCCGTAGCGGGGCGAACTACGAGCAGTACTTC
TRBV19,TRBJ2-6,-,many,CASSRLSSGANVLTF,TGTGCCAGTAGTAGGTTAAGCTCTGGGGCCAACGTCCTGACTTTC
TRBV29-1,TRBJ2-3,-,-,CSVQSLRTPPLWYF,TGCAGCGTTCAGAGCCTAAGGACTCCCCCATTATGGTATTTT